A selection of T cell receptor beta chains follows, all from one sample in a study of blood T cell repertoires in COVID-19. Profiling relied on immunoSEQ multiplex PCR, and the TCRdb table lists in-frame clones only, not all of them. The sample lists roughly 100,000 clones; roughly 87% were seen once. The sample consisted of peripheral blood. Receptor source: a man aged 50 to 59 in a cohort sampled during active COVID-19. Both conserved end residues are part of each CDR3. A D gene is named only where the DNA matches it firmly. Clone size is not always given. Where it is, it says once, few, many or a class for expanded clones.

13 | TRBJ1-1 | TRBV19 | once | TRBD1 | CAIHRQGSTEAFF | TGTGCCATTCATAGACAGGGTAGCACTGAAGCTTTCTTT
15 | TRBJ2-3 | TRBV19 | . | TRBD2 | CASSIWTSGGDTQYF | TGTGCCAGTAGTATTTGGACTAGCGGGGGAGATACGCAGTATTTT
15 | TRBJ1-6 | TRBV28 | . | . | CASSYGGGSATPLHF | TGTGCCAGCAGTTACGGTGGGGGGAGTGCAACACCCCTCCACTTT
17 | TRBJ2-2 | TRBV5-6 | . | . | CASSRFVGTSNTGELFF | TGTGCCAGCAGCCGATTCGTGGGGACATCGAACACCGGGGAGCTGTTTTTT
14 | TRBJ1-2 | TRBV3-1/TRBV3-2 | once | . | CASSQSGAGYGYTF | TGTGCCAGCAGCCAGTCAGGCGCGGGGTATGGCTACACCTTC
12 | TRBJ2-5 | TRBV5-8 | . | . | CASIRGKETQYF | TGTGCCAGCATCCGGGGAAAAGAGACCCAGTACTTC
14 | TRBJ1-3 | TRBV24-1 | . | TRBD1 | CATSDRGAGNTIYF | TGTGCCACATCCGACAGGGGAGCGGGAAACACCATATATTTT
15 | TRBJ1-5 | TRBV6-5 | . | TRBD1 | CASNVDRAWNQPQHF | TGTGCCAGCAACGTGGACAGGGCCTGGAATCAGCCCCAGCATTTT
14 | TRBJ1-2 | TRBV5-4 | . | . | CASSWEGSNYGYTF | TGTGCCAGCAGCTGGGAGGGGTCTAACTATGGCTACACCTTC
17 | TRBJ2-1 | TRBV6-2/TRBV6-3 | . | . | CASSDWPPGLLADEQFF | TGTGCCAGCAGTGACTGGCCCCCGGGACTCCTGGCGGATGAGCAGTTCTTC
14 | TRBJ2-7 | TRBV24-1 | . | . | CATSEGVGTYEQYF | TGTGCCACCAGTGAAGGGGTAGGAACCTACGAGCAGTACTTC
12 | TRBJ2-5 | TRBV29-1 | . | . | CSVVTGQETQYF | TGCAGCGTTGTGACGGGACAAGAGACCCAGTACTTC
14 | TRBJ2-7 | TRBV19 | medium-sized | . | CASSMSSQAYEQYF | TGTGCCAGTAGTATGTCGTCACAGGCCTACGAGCAGTACTTC
14 | TRBJ2-7 | TRBV2 | . | TRBD2 | CASTTGLAGYEQYF | TGTGCCAGCACCACGGGACTAGCGGGCTACGAGCAGTACTTC
15 | TRBJ2-2 | TRBV7-9 | . | TRBD1 | CASSSDRGQGGELFF | TGTGCCAGCAGCTCCGACAGGGGGCAAGGCGGGGAGCTGTTTTTT
16 | TRBJ2-2 | TRBV13 | . | TRBD2 | CASSFPSGGTTGELFF | TGTGCCAGCAGCTTCCCTAGCGGGGGGACCACCGGGGAGCTGTTTTTT
15 | TRBJ1-5 | TRBV5-4 | . | TRBD1 | CASSRGTGVNQPQHF | TGTGCCAGCAGCCGGGGGACAGGGGTCAATCAGCCCCAGCATTTT
16 | TRBJ2-1 | TRBV14 | . | TRBD2 | CASSQDLSGSYNEQFF | TGTGCCAGCAGCCAAGATCTCAGCGGGAGTTACAATGAGCAGTTCTTC
15 | TRBJ1-3 | TRBV29-1 | once | TRBD1 | CSVALDRGKADTIYF | TGCAGCGTTGCGTTGGACAGGGGGAAAGCGGACACCATATATTTT
15 | TRBJ2-5 | TRBV7-2 | . | TRBD2 | CASSFGGGKQETQYF | TGTGCCAGCAGCTTCGGGGGGGGTAAACAAGAGACCCAGTACTTC
14 | TRBJ2-1 | TRBV3-1/TRBV3-2 | . | . | CASRRDSSYNEQFF | TGTGCCAGCCGGAGGGACAGCTCCTACAATGAGCAGTTCTTC
15 | TRBJ2-7 | TRBV7-2 | few | . | CASSYSSASPYEQYF | TGTGCCAGCAGCTACTCTAGCGCGTCGCCATACGAGCAGTACTTC
17 | TRBJ2-2 | TRBV12-5 | once | . | CASGFLLGGTNTGELFF | TGTGCTAGTGGTTTTCTTCTGGGGGGAACGAACACCGGGGAGCTGTTTTTT
14 | TRBJ2-7 | TRBV2 | . | TRBD1 | CASRRQGVTYEQYF | TGTGCCAGCAGAAGACAGGGGGTAACCTACGAGCAGTACTTC
14 | TRBJ1-4 | TRBV7-9 | . | TRBD1 | CASSFQGAGEKLFF | TGTGCCAGCAGCTTTCAGGGGGCAGGTGAAAAACTGTTTTTT
14 | TRBJ2-5 | TRBV14 | . | . | CASSQEQGVGTQYF | TGTGCCAGCAGCCAAGAGCAAGGGGTTGGGACCCAGTACTTC
14 | TRBJ2-1 | TRBV5-8 | . | . | CASSLTVTYNEQFF | TGTGCCAGCAGCTTAACAGTTACCTACAATGAGCAGTTCTTC
13 | TRBJ2-7 | TRBV7-2 | few | TRBD1 | CASRRTGAGEQYF | TGTGCCAGCAGAAGAACAGGGGCGGGCGAGCAGTACTTC
15 | TRBJ1-1 | TRBV5-4 | . | . | CASSTTQGSRSSAFF | TGTGCCAGCAGCACAACACAGGGTAGCAGGAGTTCAGCTTTCTTT
12 | TRBJ2-4 | TRBV12-3/TRBV12-4 | few | . | CASSSPSGFQYF | TGTGCCAGCAGTTCTCCTAGTGGATTTCAGTACTTC
14 | TRBJ1-1 | TRBV2 | few | . | CASLRGTENTEAFF | TGTGCCAGCCTTCGGGGAACAGAGAACACTGAAGCTTTCTTT
11 | TRBJ1-1 | TRBV29-1 | . | . | CSTSTPVGAFF | TGCAGCACTAGTACCCCGGTCGGGGCTTTCTTT
14 | TRBJ1-2 | TRBV6-1 | . | . | CASSEAGGDDGYTF | TGTGCCAGCAGTGAAGCGGGAGGGGATGATGGCTACACCTTC
16 | TRBJ2-5 | TRBV15 | . | TRBD2 | CATRTSGGAGQETQYF | TGTGCCACAAGGACTAGCGGGGGGGCGGGGCAAGAGACCCAGTACTTC
14 | TRBJ1-5 | TRBV5-7 | . | . | CASSFYGGNQPQHF | TGTGCCAGCAGCTTTTACGGCGGAAATCAGCCCCAGCATTTT
17 | TRBJ1-1 | TRBV5-1 | . | TRBD1 | CASSLGRGLDMNTEAFF | TGCGCCAGCAGCTTGGGAAGGGGGCTAGATATGAACACTGAAGCTTTCTTT
12 | TRBJ1-2 | TRBV2 | . | . | CASAHRAYGYTF | TGTGCCAGCGCGCACAGGGCCTATGGCTACACCTTC
14 | TRBJ2-5 | TRBV5-8 | . | . | CASSPDTVQETQYF | TGTGCCAGCAGCCCAGACACCGTCCAAGAGACCCAGTACTTC
15 | TRBJ1-1 | TRBV2 | . | . | CASNAWAGRRTEAFF | TGTGCCAGCAATGCGTGGGCAGGGAGGCGGACAGAAGCTTTCTTT
12 | TRBJ2-3 | TRBV11-3 | . | . | CASSALSDTQYF | TGTGCCAGCAGCGCGCTATCGGATACGCAGTATTTT
14 | TRBJ2-3 | TRBV3-1/TRBV3-2 | . | . | CASSQQGITDTQYF | TGTGCCAGCAGCCAACAGGGAATCACAGATACGCAGTATTTT
17 | TRBJ1-1 | TRBV15 | few | TRBD1 | CATSISGTAFMNTEAFF | TGTGCCACCAGCATCTCCGGGACAGCTTTCATGAACACTGAAGCTTTCTTT
16 | TRBJ2-3 | TRBV28 | . | TRBD2 | CASSLWAGGGTDTQYF | TGTGCCAGCAGTTTATGGGCGGGGGGGGGCACAGATACGCAGTATTTT
16 | TRBJ2-1 | TRBV3-1/TRBV3-2 | . | . | CASSPWEATDSNEQFF | TGTGCCAGCAGCCCGTGGGAAGCGACAGACTCCAATGAGCAGTTCTTC
15 | TRBJ1-3 | TRBV5-5 | . | TRBD1 | CASSDTGGAGNTIYF | TGTGCCAGCAGCGACACAGGGGGCGCGGGAAACACCATATATTTT